The rows below give T cell receptor beta chains drawn from one sample of a study of Ad26.COV2.S vaccination and SARS-CoV-2 variants. Sequenced by immunoSEQ multiplex PCR; TCRdb stores in-frame clones only, minus some. Of about 400,000 clones in the sample, about 92% were seen once. Sequencing used peripheral blood, obtained in a trial of Ad26.COV2.S vaccine versus placebo. The receptors shown here come from a person between 18 and 59 years old who received the Ad26.COV2.S COVID-19 vaccine or a placebo. Each CDR3 is given with its conserved first and last residue. D genes are given only for firm matches. Not every row has a clone size; where given, it reads once, few, many or a size class.

CDR3: CASSIKGGAYYGYTF; DNA: TGTGCCAGTAGTATAAAAGGGGGCGCCTACTATGGCTACACCTTC; V: TRBV19; J: TRBJ1-2; D: TRBD1; size: NA
CDR3: CASSLPGLAGGTTDTQYF; DNA: TGTGCCAGCAGTCTACCGGGACTAGCGGGGGGTACCACAGATACGCAGTATTTT; V: TRBV6-6; J: TRBJ2-3; D: TRBD2; size: NA
CDR3: CASSYSSKTQYF; DNA: TGTGCCAGCAGTTACTCGAGTAAGACCCAGTACTTC; V: TRBV6-2/TRBV6-3; J: TRBJ2-5; D: NA; size: NA
CDR3: CASSYAGELFF; DNA: TGTGCCAGCAGTTATGCCGGGGAGCTGTTTTTT; V: TRBV6-6; J: TRBJ2-2; D: NA; size: NA
CDR3: CASARGYEQYF; DNA: TGTGCCAGCGCCCGGGGCTACGAGCAGTACTTC; V: TRBV12-3/TRBV12-4; J: TRBJ2-7; D: NA; size: NA
CDR3: CASSQTTGGRSGYTF; DNA: TGCGCCAGCAGCCAGACCACAGGGGGTAGATCTGGCTACACCTTC; V: TRBV4-3; J: TRBJ1-2; D: TRBD1; size: few
CDR3: CASSQYLPVNTEAFF; DNA: TGCGCCAGCAGCCAGTACCTTCCGGTGAACACTGAAGCTTTCTTT; V: TRBV4-1; J: TRBJ1-1; D: NA; size: NA
CDR3: CASSFGYSDTQYF; DNA: TGCGCCAGCAGCTTCGGGTACTCCGATACGCAGTATTTT; V: TRBV5-1; J: TRBJ2-3; D: NA; size: NA
CDR3: CASSREGGHVNTEAFF; DNA: TGTGCCAGCAGCCGGGAGGGGGGACACGTGAACACTGAAGCTTTCTTT; V: TRBV28; J: TRBJ1-1; D: NA; size: NA
CDR3: CASSGGGELPYEQYF; DNA: TGTGCCAGCAGCGGGGGCGGGGAACTTCCCTACGAGCAGTACTTC; V: TRBV9; J: TRBJ2-7; D: NA; size: NA
CDR3: CASTPSGLAGGDEQFF; DNA: TGTGCCAGCACCCCCAGCGGGCTAGCGGGGGGCGATGAGCAGTTCTTC; V: TRBV7-2; J: TRBJ2-1; D: TRBD2; size: NA
CDR3: CASSRSGTGSNEQFF; DNA: TGTGCCAGCAGCCGCTCCGGGACAGGGTCCAATGAGCAGTTCTTC; V: TRBV7-9; J: TRBJ2-1; D: TRBD1; size: NA
CDR3: CASIRTNTGELFF; DNA: TGTGCCAGCATCCGGACGAACACCGGGGAGCTGTTTTTT; V: TRBV28; J: TRBJ2-2; D: NA; size: NA
CDR3: CASSLDRVGLAGTYTDTQYF; DNA: TGTGCCAGCAGCTTAGATCGGGTCGGGCTAGCGGGGACGTACACAGATACGCAGTATTTT; V: TRBV11-2; J: TRBJ2-3; D: TRBD2; size: NA
CDR3: CASSLIPGRGNLTDTQYF; DNA: TGTGCCAGCAGCTTAATCCCTGGGCGGGGCAATCTCACAGATACGCAGTATTTT; V: TRBV7-6; J: TRBJ2-3; D: NA; size: NA
CDR3: CASSAGLGPYNEQFF; DNA: TGCGCCAGCAGTGCCGGGCTAGGACCCTACAATGAGCAGTTCTTC; V: TRBV10-1; J: TRBJ2-1; D: NA; size: NA
CDR3: CASSAGQTIIRDTQYF; DNA: TGCGCCAGCAGCGCCGGACAGACAATTATTAGGGATACGCAGTATTTT; V: TRBV5-1; J: TRBJ2-3; D: NA; size: NA
CDR3: CAWSVGGGGYTF; DNA: TGTGCCTGGAGTGTAGGGGGGGGTGGCTACACCTTC; V: TRBV30; J: TRBJ1-2; D: NA; size: NA
CDR3: CASAGFAYNEQFF; DNA: TGTGCCAGCGCGGGTTTTGCCTACAATGAGCAGTTCTTC; V: TRBV28; J: TRBJ2-1; D: NA; size: once
CDR3: CASSVEWGDHYGYTF; DNA: TGTGCCAGCAGTGTAGAGTGGGGGGACCACTATGGCTACACCTTC; V: TRBV6-6; J: TRBJ1-2; D: NA; size: once
CDR3: CASSPRTSAYEQYF; DNA: TGTGCCAGCAGCCCCAGAACGTCGGCCTACGAGCAGTACTTC; V: TRBV7-9; J: TRBJ2-7; D: NA; size: NA
CDR3: CASSQESGYNEQFF; DNA: TGCGCCAGCAGCCAAGAGAGCGGATACAATGAGCAGTTCTTC; V: TRBV4-1; J: TRBJ2-1; D: NA; size: NA
CDR3: CASSSPDRFYEQYF; DNA: TGTGCCAGCAGCTCCCCGGACAGGTTCTACGAGCAGTACTTC; V: TRBV7-9; J: TRBJ2-7; D: TRBD1; size: NA
CDR3: CASSLGSQGGEEQYF; DNA: TGTGCCAGCAGCTTAGGAAGTCAGGGCGGGGAAGAGCAGTACTTC; V: TRBV13; J: TRBJ2-7; D: NA; size: once
CDR3: CASTPTSGGDTQYF; DNA: TGTGCCAGCACCCCGACTAGCGGGGGCGATACGCAGTATTTT; V: TRBV5-6; J: TRBJ2-3; D: TRBD2; size: once
CDR3: CASSLGQENTEAFF; DNA: TGTGCCAGCAGCCTGGGACAGGAGAACACTGAAGCTTTCTTT; V: TRBV7-6; J: TRBJ1-1; D: TRBD1; size: NA
CDR3: CASSYSGGDGYTF; DNA: TGTGCCAGCAGTTACTCGGGAGGGGATGGCTACACCTTC; V: TRBV6-2/TRBV6-3; J: TRBJ1-2; D: NA; size: NA
CDR3: CASSFSGSNGYTF; DNA: TGTGCCAGCAGTTTCAGTGGATCTAATGGCTACACCTTC; V: TRBV28; J: TRBJ1-2; D: NA; size: NA
CDR3: CATSRGGSGADTQYF; DNA: TGTGCCACCAGCAGAGGGGGGAGCGGCGCAGATACGCAGTATTTT; V: TRBV15; J: TRBJ2-3; D: NA; size: NA
CDR3: CASSHGWGSSYNEQFF; DNA: TGTGCCAGCAGCCACGGGTGGGGGAGCTCCTACAATGAGCAGTTCTTC; V: TRBV5-4; J: TRBJ2-1; D: NA; size: NA
CDR3: CASSYRPGTSGYEQYF; DNA: TGTGCCAGCAGTTACCGACCCGGGACTAGCGGCTACGAGCAGTACTTC; V: TRBV6-5; J: TRBJ2-7; D: TRBD2; size: NA
CDR3: CASRSQGNTEAFF; DNA: TGTGCCAGCAGGTCACAGGGGAACACTGAAGCTTTCTTT; V: TRBV7-9; J: TRBJ1-1; D: NA; size: NA
CDR3: CASSQASGGGTEAFF; DNA: TGCGCCAGCAGCCAGGCGTCAGGGGGCGGAACTGAAGCTTTCTTT; V: TRBV5-1; J: TRBJ1-1; D: TRBD1; size: NA
CDR3: CATKTETGVVYEQYF; DNA: TGCGCCACCAAAACCGAGACAGGGGTTGTCTACGAGCAGTACTTC; V: TRBV10-2; J: TRBJ2-7; D: TRBD1; size: NA
CDR3: CASGLSSYNSPLHF; DNA: TGTGCCAGCGGATTAAGCTCCTATAATTCACCCCTCCACTTT; V: TRBV19; J: TRBJ1-6; D: NA; size: NA
CDR3: CASSSGHGYTF; DNA: TGTGCCAGCAGCTCTGGACACGGCTACACCTTC; V: TRBV5-5; J: TRBJ1-2; D: NA; size: NA
CDR3: CASSRGLTYEQYF; DNA: TGCGCCAGCAGCAGGGGACTGACCTACGAGCAGTACTTC; V: TRBV5-1; J: TRBJ2-7; D: NA; size: NA
CDR3: CASSPRPGGGLVRSETYEQYF; DNA: TGTGCCAGCAGCCCTCGTCCAGGGGGCGGGCTCGTCCGGTCCGAAACCTACGAGCAGTACTTC; V: TRBV6-2/TRBV6-3; J: TRBJ2-7; D: TRBD1; size: many
CDR3: CASSSDSLGGQGGYTF; DNA: TGTGCCAGCAGTTCTGATAGTCTAGGGGGCCAGGGTGGCTACACCTTC; V: TRBV6-5; J: TRBJ1-2; D: TRBD1; size: NA
CDR3: CASSMIYPGLAYNEQFF; DNA: TGTGCCAGCAGCATGATCTACCCGGGACTAGCCTACAATGAGCAGTTCTTC; V: TRBV21-1; J: TRBJ2-1; D: NA; size: NA
CDR3: CASSYSSSLGAGGYTF; DNA: TGTGCCAGCAGTTACTCTTCTAGTTTGGGCGCGGGGGGCTACACCTTC; V: TRBV6-5; J: TRBJ1-2; D: NA; size: once
CDR3: CASSLGFSSPGGREAF; DNA: TGTGCCAGCAGCTTAGGATTTAGTAGCCCAGGGGGCAGAGAGGCCTTC; V: TRBV7-9; J: TRBJ1-2; D: TRBD1; size: NA
CDR3: CATSGGYGEQYF; DNA: TGTGCCACCAGTGGAGGGTACGGCGAGCAGTACTTC; V: TRBV24-1; J: TRBJ2-7; D: NA; size: NA
CDR3: CASRQLAYNEQFF; DNA: TGTGCCAGCAGACAGCTAGCCTACAATGAGCAGTTCTTC; V: TRBV27; J: TRBJ2-1; D: NA; size: NA
CDR3: CASISTGGGTEAFF; DNA: TGTGCCAGCATATCGACAGGGGGCGGTACTGAAGCTTTCTTT; V: TRBV2; J: TRBJ1-1; D: TRBD1; size: NA
CDR3: CASSQDIGSLYNEQFF; DNA: TGTGCCAGCAGCCAAGACATCGGTAGTCTCTACAATGAGCAGTTCTTC; V: TRBV4-2; J: TRBJ2-1; D: NA; size: NA
CDR3: CASSPPGSNPYEQYF; DNA: TGTGCCAGCAGCCCCCCAGGCTCAAACCCTTACGAGCAGTACTTC; V: TRBV5-6; J: TRBJ2-7; D: NA; size: NA
CDR3: CASRQQGWETQYF; DNA: TGTGCCAGCAGACAACAGGGATGGGAGACCCAGTACTTC; V: TRBV14; J: TRBJ2-5; D: NA; size: once
CDR3: CASSPSGGAQETQYF; DNA: TGTGCCAGCAGTCCAAGCGGGGGGGCCCAAGAGACCCAGTACTTC; V: TRBV13; J: TRBJ2-5; D: TRBD2; size: NA
CDR3: CASSLFGLGGQETQYF; DNA: TGTGCCAGCAGCTTGTTTGGCTTGGGGGGCCAAGAGACCCAGTACTTC; V: TRBV5-8; J: TRBJ2-5; D: NA; size: NA
CDR3: CASSSTGNQPQHF; DNA: TGTGCCAGCAGCTCGACAGGTAATCAGCCCCAGCATTTT; V: TRBV6-5; J: TRBJ1-5; D: NA; size: NA
CDR3: CASSRETGSQETQYF; DNA: TGTGCCAGCTCACGGGAGACAGGGTCCCAAGAGACCCAGTACTTC; V: TRBV18; J: TRBJ2-5; D: TRBD1; size: NA